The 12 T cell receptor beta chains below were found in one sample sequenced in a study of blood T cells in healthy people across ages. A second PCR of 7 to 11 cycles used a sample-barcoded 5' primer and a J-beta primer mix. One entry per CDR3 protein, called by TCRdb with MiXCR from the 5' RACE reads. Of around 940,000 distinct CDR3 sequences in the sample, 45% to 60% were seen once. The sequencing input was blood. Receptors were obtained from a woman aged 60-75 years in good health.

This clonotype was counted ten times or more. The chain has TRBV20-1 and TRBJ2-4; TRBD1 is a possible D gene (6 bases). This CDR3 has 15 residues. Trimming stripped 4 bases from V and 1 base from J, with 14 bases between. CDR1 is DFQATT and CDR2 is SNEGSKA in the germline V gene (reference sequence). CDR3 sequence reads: CSAITGMRAKNIQYF. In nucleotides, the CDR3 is TGCAGTGCTATCACAGGGATGAGGGCCAAAAACATTCAGTACTTC.

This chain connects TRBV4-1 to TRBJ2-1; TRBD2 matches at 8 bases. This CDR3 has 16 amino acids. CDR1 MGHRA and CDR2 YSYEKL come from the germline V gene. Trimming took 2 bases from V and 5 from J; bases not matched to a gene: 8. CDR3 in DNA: TGCGCCAGCAGCCAAAAGACCGGGACTAGGGACAATGAGCAGTTCTTC. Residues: CASSQKTGTRDNEQFF.

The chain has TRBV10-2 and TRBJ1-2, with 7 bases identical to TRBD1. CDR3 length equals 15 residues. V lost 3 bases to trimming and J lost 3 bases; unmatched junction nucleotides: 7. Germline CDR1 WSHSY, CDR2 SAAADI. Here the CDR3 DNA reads TGCGCCAGCAGTGAAGGGGGGACAGCCTACTATGGCTACACCTTC. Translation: CASSEGGTAYYGYTF.

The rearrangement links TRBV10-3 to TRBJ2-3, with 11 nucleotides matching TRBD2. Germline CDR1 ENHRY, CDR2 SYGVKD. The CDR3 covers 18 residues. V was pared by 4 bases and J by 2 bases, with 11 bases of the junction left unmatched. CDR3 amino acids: CAISGTSGRLPLTDTQYF. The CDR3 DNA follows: TGTGCCATCAGTGGGACTAGCGGGCGGCTTCCCCTCACAGATACGCAGTATTTT.

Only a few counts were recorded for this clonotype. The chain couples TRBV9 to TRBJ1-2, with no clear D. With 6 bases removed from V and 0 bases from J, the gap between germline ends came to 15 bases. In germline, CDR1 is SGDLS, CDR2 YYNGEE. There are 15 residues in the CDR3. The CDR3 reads CASTLGDFANYGYTF. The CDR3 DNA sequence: TGTGCCAGCACTCTGGGAGATTTTGCTAACTATGGCTACACCTTC.

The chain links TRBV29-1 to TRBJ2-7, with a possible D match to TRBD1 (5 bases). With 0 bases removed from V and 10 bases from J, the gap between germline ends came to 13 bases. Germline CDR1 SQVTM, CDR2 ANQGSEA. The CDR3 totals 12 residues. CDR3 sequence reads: CSVEDQPDNQYF. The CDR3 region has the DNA TGCAGCGTTGAAGATCAGCCGGACAATCAGTACTTC.

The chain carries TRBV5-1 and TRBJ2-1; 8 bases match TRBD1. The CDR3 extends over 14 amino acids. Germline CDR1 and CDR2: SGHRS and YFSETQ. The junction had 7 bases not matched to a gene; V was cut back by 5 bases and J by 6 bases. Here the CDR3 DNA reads TGCGCCAGCAGACAGGACAGGGTATTCAATGAGCAGTTCTTC. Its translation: CASRQDRVFNEQFF.

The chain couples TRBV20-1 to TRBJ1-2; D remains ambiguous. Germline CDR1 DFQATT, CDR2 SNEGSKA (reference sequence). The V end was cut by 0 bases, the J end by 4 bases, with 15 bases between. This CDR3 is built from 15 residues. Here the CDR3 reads CSARDYSVSGYGYTF. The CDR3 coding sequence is TGCAGTGCTAGAGATTACTCAGTAAGCGGCTATGGCTACACCTTC.

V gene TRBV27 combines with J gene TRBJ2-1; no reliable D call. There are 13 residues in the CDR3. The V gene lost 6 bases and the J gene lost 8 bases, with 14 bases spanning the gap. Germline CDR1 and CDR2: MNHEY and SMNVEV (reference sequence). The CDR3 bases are TGTGCCAGCAGCCCAAATCCGCTTCATGAGCAGTTCTTC. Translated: CASSPNPLHEQFF.

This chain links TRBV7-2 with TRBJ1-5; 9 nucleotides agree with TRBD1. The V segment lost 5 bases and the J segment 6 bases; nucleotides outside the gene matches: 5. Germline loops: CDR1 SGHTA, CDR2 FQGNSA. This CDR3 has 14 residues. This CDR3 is CASSLNRGRQPQHF. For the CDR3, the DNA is TGTGCCAGCAGCCTAAACAGGGGGCGTCAGCCCCAGCATTTT. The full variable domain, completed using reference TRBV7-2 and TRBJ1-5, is GAGVSQSPSNKVTEKGKDVELRCDPISGHTALYWYRQSLGQGLEFLIYFQGNSAPDKSGLPSDRFSAERTGGSVSTLTIQRTQQEDSAVYLCASSLNRGRQPQHFGDGTRLSIL.

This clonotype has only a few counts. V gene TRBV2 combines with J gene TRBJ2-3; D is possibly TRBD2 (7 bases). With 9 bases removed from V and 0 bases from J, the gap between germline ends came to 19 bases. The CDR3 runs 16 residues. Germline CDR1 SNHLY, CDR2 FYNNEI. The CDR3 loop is CARTGLVSPSTDTQYF. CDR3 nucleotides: TGTGCCAGGACAGGACTAGTGTCTCCTAGCACAGATACGCAGTATTTT.

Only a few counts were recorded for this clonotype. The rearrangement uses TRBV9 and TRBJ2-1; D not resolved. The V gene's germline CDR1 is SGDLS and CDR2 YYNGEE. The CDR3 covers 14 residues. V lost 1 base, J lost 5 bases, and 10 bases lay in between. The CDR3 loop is CASSVSAFDNEQFF. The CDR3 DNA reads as TGTGCCAGCAGCGTAAGTGCCTTCGACAATGAGCAGTTCTTC.